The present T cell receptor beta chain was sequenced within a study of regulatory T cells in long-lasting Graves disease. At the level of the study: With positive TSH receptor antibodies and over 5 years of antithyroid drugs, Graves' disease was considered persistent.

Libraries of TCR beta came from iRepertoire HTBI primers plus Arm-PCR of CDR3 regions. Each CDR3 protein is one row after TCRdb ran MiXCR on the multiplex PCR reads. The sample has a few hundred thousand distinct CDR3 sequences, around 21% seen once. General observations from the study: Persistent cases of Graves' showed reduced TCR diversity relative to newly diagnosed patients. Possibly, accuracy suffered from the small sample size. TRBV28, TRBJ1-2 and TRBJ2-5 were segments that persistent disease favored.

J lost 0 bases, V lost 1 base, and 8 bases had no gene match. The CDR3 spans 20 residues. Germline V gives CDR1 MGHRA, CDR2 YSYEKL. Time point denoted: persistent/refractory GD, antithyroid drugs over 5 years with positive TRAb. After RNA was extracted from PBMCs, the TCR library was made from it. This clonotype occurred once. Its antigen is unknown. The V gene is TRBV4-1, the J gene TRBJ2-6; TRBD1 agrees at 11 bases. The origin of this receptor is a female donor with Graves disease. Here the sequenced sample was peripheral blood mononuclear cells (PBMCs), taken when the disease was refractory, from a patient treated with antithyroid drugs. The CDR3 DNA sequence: TGCGCCAGCAGCCAAGGAAGGTGGGACAGGGGGAACTCTGGGGCCAACGTCCTGACTTTC. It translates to CASSQGRWDRGNSGANVLTF.